This TCR beta chain was recorded in a study of blood T cell repertoires in COVID-19. Study summary: Sites across the United States, Italy and Spain contributed samples from acute and convalescent COVID-19. The cDNA or gDNA used as material had been derived from T cells, B-cell-depleted T cells, or PBMCs.

Produced via immunoSEQ multiplex PCR; TCRdb's table is partial and in-frame only. The sample has 70,000 or so clones, 88% seen once; the top ten hold around 1.5%. This receptor was taken from a human donor in a cohort sampled during active COVID-19. The specimen sequenced was peripheral blood.

CDR3 region: CSAIQAEKLFF. For the CDR3, the DNA is TGCAGTGCTATACAGGCTGAAAAACTGTTTTTT. The rearrangement uses TRBV20-1 and TRBJ1-4; tentative D call: TRBD1 (5 bases). Germline CDR1 reads DFQATT; CDR2 reads SNEGSKA (reference sequence). V lost 4 bases and J 7 bases, leaving 7 bases between the germline ends. The CDR3 has 11 residues.